This T cell receptor beta chain was sequenced during a study of blood T cell repertoires in COVID-19. Overall study context: The cDNA or gDNA used as material had been derived from T cells, B-cell-depleted T cells, or PBMCs.

Clinical history reported by participants formed the basis on which cohorts were assigned. V was pared by 4 bases and J by 12 bases, with 12 bases of the junction left unmatched. The CDR3 runs to 14 residues. The germline gives CDR1 WSHSY, CDR2 SAAADI. The method was immunoSEQ multiplex PCR; TCRdb's version includes in-frame clones alone and lacks a portion of them. This sample has 270,000 or so clones, with around 83% found just once. The source of this sequence is a woman aged 45-59 years who had been exposed to COVID-19. Sequencing was performed on PBMCs or T cells enriched from blood (not recorded which). The chain employs TRBV10-2 and TRBJ1-5; 7 positions agree with TRBD1. CDR3 DNA sequence: TGCGCCAGCAGTGTTAATCGGTGGGACAGTAACCAGCATTTT. Its translation is CASSVNRWDSNQHF.